This is a list of T cell receptor beta chains from one sample in a study of blood T cells in healthy people across ages. TCRdb used MiXCR to reprocess the 5' RACE reads, holding one entry per CDR3 protein. Of about 780,000 distinct CDR3 sequences in the sample, roughly 46% were seen once. The sample was blood. These receptor sequences come from a man aged 80 or over in good health. Both conserved end residues are part of each CDR3. Each record gives: D gene, clone size, V gene, J gene, CDR3 DNA, CDR3 protein. A D gene is named only where the DNA matches it firmly. Only part of the rows carry a size: once, few, many, or a class if the clone is expanded.

D gene: TRBD1; clone size: .; V gene: TRBV7-3; J gene: TRBJ2-1; CDR3 DNA: TGTGCCAGCAGCTCCGGGACAGGGATAGGCAATGAGCAGTTCTTC; CDR3 protein: CASSSGTGIGNEQFF
D gene: .; clone size: .; V gene: TRBV11-1; J gene: TRBJ2-1; CDR3 DNA: TGTGCCAGCAGCTTGAATTATGAGCAGTTCTTC; CDR3 protein: CASSLNYEQFF
D gene: .; clone size: .; V gene: TRBV7-9; J gene: TRBJ1-2; CDR3 DNA: TGTGCCAGCAGCTGGGGCCCGGGGGCCGGGATAGATGGCTACACCTTC; CDR3 protein: CASSWGPGAGIDGYTF
D gene: TRBD1; clone size: few; V gene: TRBV5-1; J gene: TRBJ2-3; CDR3 DNA: TGCGCCAGCAAGATAGCCGGGACAGGGGCAGATACGCAGTATTTT; CDR3 protein: CASKIAGTGADTQYF
D gene: .; clone size: .; V gene: TRBV7-2; J gene: TRBJ1-2; CDR3 DNA: TGTGCCAGCAGCGTAGACGGGGACTATGGCTACACCTTC; CDR3 protein: CASSVDGDYGYTF
D gene: .; clone size: few; V gene: TRBV5-1; J gene: TRBJ2-7; CDR3 DNA: TGCGCCAGCAGCTTGGAGAATTCCGAGCAGTACTTC; CDR3 protein: CASSLENSEQYF
D gene: .; clone size: .; V gene: TRBV29-1; J gene: TRBJ2-3; CDR3 DNA: TGCAGCGTGGCCGATCGTACGCAGTATTTT; CDR3 protein: CSVADRTQYF
D gene: .; clone size: few; V gene: TRBV29-1; J gene: TRBJ1-1; CDR3 DNA: TGCAGCGTACAGGCCAACACTGAAGCTTTCTTT; CDR3 protein: CSVQANTEAFF
D gene: .; clone size: .; V gene: TRBV6-5; J gene: TRBJ2-7; CDR3 DNA: TGTGCCAGCAGTTACTCGAGAACTGAGAGCTCCTACGAGCAGTACTTC; CDR3 protein: CASSYSRTESSYEQYF
D gene: .; clone size: .; V gene: TRBV7-9; J gene: TRBJ2-5; CDR3 DNA: TGTGCCAGCGGCCTGCGGGACCAAGAGACCCAGTACTTC; CDR3 protein: CASGLRDQETQYF
D gene: .; clone size: .; V gene: TRBV4-3; J gene: TRBJ2-6; CDR3 DNA: TGCGCCAGCAGCCAAGATCCCACAAAAGCGGCCTCTGGGGCCAACGTCCTGACTTTC; CDR3 protein: CASSQDPTKAASGANVLTF
D gene: .; clone size: once; V gene: TRBV5-6; J gene: TRBJ2-1; CDR3 DNA: TGTGCCAGCAGCTCTAACAGGGGTGGGAGGTACAATGAGCAGTTCTTC; CDR3 protein: CASSSNRGGRYNEQFF
D gene: .; clone size: .; V gene: TRBV5-4; J gene: TRBJ2-1; CDR3 DNA: TGTGCCAGCAGCTTGCCCCTGCATGGTACTCCCGTCAATGAGCAGTTCTTC; CDR3 protein: CASSLPLHGTPVNEQFF
D gene: TRBD2; clone size: .; V gene: TRBV14; J gene: TRBJ2-3; CDR3 DNA: TGTGCCAGCAGCCGTATAGCGGGAGCCTCAGATACGCAGTATTTT; CDR3 protein: CASSRIAGASDTQYF
D gene: .; clone size: once; V gene: TRBV7-3; J gene: TRBJ1-1; CDR3 DNA: TGTGCCAGCAGCTCTTTCGACAGGAACACTGAAGCTTTCTTT; CDR3 protein: CASSSFDRNTEAFF
D gene: .; clone size: .; V gene: TRBV11-2; J gene: TRBJ2-1; CDR3 DNA: TGTGCCAGCAGCTTAGAGCGGGGAGTCACCGAGCAGTTCTTC; CDR3 protein: CASSLERGVTEQFF
D gene: TRBD2; clone size: .; V gene: TRBV7-2; J gene: TRBJ2-2; CDR3 DNA: TGTGCCAGCAGCCCGTGGGGCGGGAGGGATTTTGGCGGGGAGCTGTTTTTT; CDR3 protein: CASSPWGGRDFGGELFF
D gene: TRBD2; clone size: few; V gene: TRBV5-4; J gene: TRBJ2-5; CDR3 DNA: TGTGCCAGCAGCCCGGACGGGACTAGCGGGAGGTGGGAGACCCAGTACTTC; CDR3 protein: CASSPDGTSGRWETQYF
D gene: .; clone size: .; V gene: TRBV28; J gene: TRBJ1-5; CDR3 DNA: TGTGCCAGCAGCCTGGCCCGGCGTCAGCCCCAGCATTTT; CDR3 protein: CASSLARRQPQHF
D gene: TRBD1; clone size: few; V gene: TRBV28; J gene: TRBJ2-4; CDR3 DNA: TGTGCCAGCAGTTCCGGGACAGGGGTTGGCATTCAGTACTTC; CDR3 protein: CASSSGTGVGIQYF
D gene: .; clone size: .; V gene: TRBV9; J gene: TRBJ1-2; CDR3 DNA: TGTGCCAGCAGCGTAGATTCCCAGACCTATGACTACACCTTC; CDR3 protein: CASSVDSQTYDYTF
D gene: TRBD2; clone size: .; V gene: TRBV4-2; J gene: TRBJ2-2; CDR3 DNA: TGTGCCAGCAGCCATGAGCTAGCGGCTAACACCGGGGAGCTGTTTTTT; CDR3 protein: CASSHELAANTGELFF
D gene: .; clone size: once; V gene: TRBV28; J gene: TRBJ1-6; CDR3 DNA: TGTGCCAGCAGTTTAAACTTCCTAATCCACTTT; CDR3 protein: CASSLNFLIHF
D gene: .; clone size: .; V gene: TRBV10-3; J gene: TRBJ2-7; CDR3 DNA: TGTGCCATCAGAGGACAGGACGGGCGGGACTACGAGCAGTACTTC; CDR3 protein: CAIRGQDGRDYEQYF
D gene: TRBD2; clone size: .; V gene: TRBV5-1; J gene: TRBJ2-7; CDR3 DNA: TGCGCCAGCAGCCCCGGGGAGGGGCGGTCCTACGAGCAGTACTTC; CDR3 protein: CASSPGEGRSYEQYF
D gene: .; clone size: .; V gene: TRBV12-3/TRBV12-4; J gene: TRBJ1-5; CDR3 DNA: TGTGCCAGCAGTTCCGGATTTCGCAATCAGCCCCAGCATTTT; CDR3 protein: CASSSGFRNQPQHF
D gene: .; clone size: many; V gene: TRBV7-8; J gene: TRBJ2-5; CDR3 DNA: TGTGCCAGCAGCGTAGAAGGTGGAGAGACCCAGTACTTC; CDR3 protein: CASSVEGGETQYF
D gene: .; clone size: few; V gene: TRBV20-1; J gene: TRBJ2-1; CDR3 DNA: TGCAGTGCCCCGGGACATTTCGACAATGAGCAGTTCTTC; CDR3 protein: CSAPGHFDNEQFF
D gene: .; clone size: .; V gene: TRBV6-2/TRBV6-3; J gene: TRBJ2-1; CDR3 DNA: TGTGCCAGCATTTTCACTAGGGATGAGCAGTTCTTC; CDR3 protein: CASIFTRDEQFF
D gene: .; clone size: .; V gene: TRBV7-2; J gene: TRBJ2-3; CDR3 DNA: TGTGCCAGCAGCCCCACTAGTGCTAGCACAGATACGCAGTATTTT; CDR3 protein: CASSPTSASTDTQYF
D gene: .; clone size: few; V gene: TRBV30; J gene: TRBJ2-1; CDR3 DNA: TGTGCCTGGAGTGTTAGGGGCTATCGCATTGAGCAGTTCTTC; CDR3 protein: CAWSVRGYRIEQFF
D gene: .; clone size: .; V gene: TRBV7-3; J gene: TRBJ1-6; CDR3 DNA: TGTGCCAGCAGCTTAATTGGGCAGTCCTATAATTCACCCCTCCACTTT; CDR3 protein: CASSLIGQSYNSPLHF
D gene: .; clone size: .; V gene: TRBV6-5; J gene: TRBJ2-5; CDR3 DNA: TGTGCCAGCAGTTACTCGGCAGGTCGAGAGACCCAGTACTTC; CDR3 protein: CASSYSAGRETQYF
D gene: TRBD2; clone size: few; V gene: TRBV7-3; J gene: TRBJ2-7; CDR3 DNA: TGTGCCAGCAGTGAAGGGTCGGCGGGAGAGTACAATGAGCAGTACTTC; CDR3 protein: CASSEGSAGEYNEQYF
D gene: .; clone size: .; V gene: TRBV7-2; J gene: TRBJ2-7; CDR3 DNA: TGTGCCAGCAGCTCCGCCGTGGGTCAGTACGAGCAGTACTTC; CDR3 protein: CASSSAVGQYEQYF
D gene: .; clone size: few; V gene: TRBV4-2; J gene: TRBJ2-3; CDR3 DNA: TGTGCCAGCAGCCAAGATCGGCCAGATACGCAGTATTTT; CDR3 protein: CASSQDRPDTQYF
D gene: .; clone size: .; V gene: TRBV7-9; J gene: TRBJ1-4; CDR3 DNA: TGTGCCAGCAGCTTAGGGCCGGGAGGACTGTTTTTT; CDR3 protein: CASSLGPGGLFF
D gene: .; clone size: .; V gene: TRBV18; J gene: TRBJ2-5; CDR3 DNA: TGTGCCAGCTCACCACTTGGCCTTCCTGAGGAGACCCAGTACTTC; CDR3 protein: CASSPLGLPEETQYF
D gene: TRBD2; clone size: .; V gene: TRBV28; J gene: TRBJ2-7; CDR3 DNA: TGTGCCAGCAGCCGCTCCAGCGGGGTCTCCTACGAGCAGTACTTC; CDR3 protein: CASSRSSGVSYEQYF
D gene: .; clone size: .; V gene: TRBV29-1; J gene: TRBJ2-5; CDR3 DNA: TGCAGCGTTGACCTCGAAGGCGAGACCCAGTACTTC; CDR3 protein: CSVDLEGETQYF
D gene: .; clone size: few; V gene: TRBV7-6; J gene: TRBJ1-4; CDR3 DNA: TGTGCCAGCAGCTTAACAGGGCGGGATGAAAAACTGTTTTTT; CDR3 protein: CASSLTGRDEKLFF
D gene: .; clone size: few; V gene: TRBV7-3; J gene: TRBJ2-3; CDR3 DNA: TGTGCCAGCAGTGGCCAGACGGCAGATACGCAGTATTTT; CDR3 protein: CASSGQTADTQYF
D gene: .; clone size: many; V gene: TRBV6-1; J gene: TRBJ2-3; CDR3 DNA: TGTGCCAGCAGTGAGGGTTACGGTACAGATACGCAGTATTTT; CDR3 protein: CASSEGYGTDTQYF
D gene: TRBD2; clone size: few; V gene: TRBV20-1; J gene: TRBJ2-1; CDR3 DNA: TGCAGTGCTAGAGAGGTAGCGGGAGTAAGGTACAATGAGCAGTTCTTC; CDR3 protein: CSAREVAGVRYNEQFF
D gene: TRBD2; clone size: few; V gene: TRBV7-3; J gene: TRBJ2-1; CDR3 DNA: TGTGCCAGCAGCCCCGGACTAGCGGGAGGGATAAGATCGAACAATGAGCAGTTCTTC; CDR3 protein: CASSPGLAGGIRSNNEQFF
D gene: .; clone size: .; V gene: TRBV10-3; J gene: TRBJ1-1; CDR3 DNA: TGTGCCATCAGTGTGGAACCGTCCTCTGAAGCTTTCTTT; CDR3 protein: CAISVEPSSEAFF
D gene: .; clone size: .; V gene: TRBV7-2; J gene: TRBJ2-1; CDR3 DNA: TGTGCCAGCACTTCAGGGGGGCCCAAGGGGGATGAGCAGTTCTTC; CDR3 protein: CASTSGGPKGDEQFF
D gene: .; clone size: .; V gene: TRBV6-2/TRBV6-3; J gene: TRBJ2-1; CDR3 DNA: TGTGCCAGCAGTTACTCGATGGAGCGGGAGCAGTTCTTC; CDR3 protein: CASSYSMEREQFF
D gene: .; clone size: .; V gene: TRBV10-2; J gene: TRBJ2-1; CDR3 DNA: TGCGCCAGCGCGCCGAGAGACAATGAGCAGTTCTTC; CDR3 protein: CASAPRDNEQFF
D gene: .; clone size: once; V gene: TRBV6-5; J gene: TRBJ2-5; CDR3 DNA: TGTGCCAGTCATGCTCCCCAAGAGACCCAGTACTTC; CDR3 protein: CASHAPQETQYF